The sample holds one count of the clone carrying this TCR beta chain. Its antigen is still unknown. The data stem from a study of T cells after yellow fever vaccination. This CDR3 has 14 amino acids. V lost 6 bases to trimming and J lost 10 bases; unmatched junction nucleotides: 7. The germline V gene encodes CDR1 SGHVS and CDR2 FNYEAQ. Regarding the study as a whole: Across the CD4 and CD8 compartments, a small share of clonotypes was present in both.

Conversion of TCR transcripts into cDNA relied on 5'RACE template switching, which added a universal primer site and UMIs. TCRdb independently ran MiXCR on the 5' RACE reads; one entry per CDR3 protein. The sample lists some 250,000 distinct CDR3 sequences; around 3.5% were seen once. This material consisted of PBMCs, taken 15 days after the yellow fever booster vaccination. The sequence came from a man between 18 and 35 years old who received the YFV17D yellow fever vaccine. This chain joins TRBV7-6 and TRBJ1-6; 9 nucleotides agree with TRBD1. CDR3 nucleotides: TGTGCCAGCAGTTGGGGACAGGGTGGATCACCCCTCCACTTT. It yields the protein CASSWGQGGSPLHF.